What follows are 4 T cell receptor beta chains derived from one specimen sequenced in a study of T cell responses to AZD1222 COVID-19 vaccine. Measured with immunoSEQ multiplex PCR; TCRdb has only the in-frame clones, and not every one. Of roughly 120,000 clones in the sample, 85% to 90% were seen once. The material was peripheral blood, obtained 28 days after the second AZD1222 dose. The receptors originated from an adult who received the AZD1222 COVID-19 vaccine.

Of note for this clone: This sample includes further DNA sequences coding for the same CDR3. This chain uses TRBV10-3 with TRBJ1-1, with D unclear. There are 11 residues in the CDR3. The germline V and J ends were trimmed by 10 bases and 5 bases, with 11 bases remaining between them. Germline CDR1 ENHRY, CDR2 SYGVKD. CDR3 loop: CASDSGTEAFF. CDR3 DNA: TGTGCCAGCGATTCGGGAACTGAAGCTTTCTTT.

V gene TRBV6-5 combines with J gene TRBJ1-2; 9 bases are a match to TRBD1. Germline CDR1 MNHEY, CDR2 SVGAGI. CDR3 length: 14 amino acids. The V segment lost 8 bases and the J segment 4 bases; nucleotides outside the gene matches: 8. CDR3 residues: CASRPGQGTYGYTF. The CDR3 nucleotides are TGTGCCAGCCGGCCTGGACAGGGGACCTATGGCTACACCTTC.

V and J are TRBV28 and TRBJ1-3, with TRBD1 as a possible D gene (6 bases). The CDR3 has 15 residues. Trimming removed 3 bases at V and 4 bases at J, with 13 bases between. Per germline, CDR1 MDHEN and CDR2 SYDVKM. The CDR3 is CASSFEQGAGNTIYF. For the CDR3, the DNA is TGTGCCAGCAGTTTCGAACAGGGAGCAGGAAACACCATATATTTT. Drawing the rest from reference TRBV28 and TRBJ1-3, the complete variable domain is DVKVTQSSRYLVKRTGEKVFLECVQDMDHENMFWYRQDPGLGLRLIYFSYDVKMKEKGDIPEGYSVSREKKERFSLILESASTNQTSMYLCASSFEQGAGNTIYFGEGSWLTVV.

V is TRBV4-3 and J is TRBJ1-2, with D uncertain. This CDR3 contains 15 residues. The V gene lost 1 base and the J gene lost 0 bases, with 9 bases spanning the gap. Germline V gene lookup returns CDR1 LGHNA and CDR2 YSLEER. The CDR3 here is CASSQGRVANYGYTF. CDR3 sequence (DNA): TGCGCCAGCAGCCAAGGTCGTGTAGCTAACTATGGCTACACCTTC.